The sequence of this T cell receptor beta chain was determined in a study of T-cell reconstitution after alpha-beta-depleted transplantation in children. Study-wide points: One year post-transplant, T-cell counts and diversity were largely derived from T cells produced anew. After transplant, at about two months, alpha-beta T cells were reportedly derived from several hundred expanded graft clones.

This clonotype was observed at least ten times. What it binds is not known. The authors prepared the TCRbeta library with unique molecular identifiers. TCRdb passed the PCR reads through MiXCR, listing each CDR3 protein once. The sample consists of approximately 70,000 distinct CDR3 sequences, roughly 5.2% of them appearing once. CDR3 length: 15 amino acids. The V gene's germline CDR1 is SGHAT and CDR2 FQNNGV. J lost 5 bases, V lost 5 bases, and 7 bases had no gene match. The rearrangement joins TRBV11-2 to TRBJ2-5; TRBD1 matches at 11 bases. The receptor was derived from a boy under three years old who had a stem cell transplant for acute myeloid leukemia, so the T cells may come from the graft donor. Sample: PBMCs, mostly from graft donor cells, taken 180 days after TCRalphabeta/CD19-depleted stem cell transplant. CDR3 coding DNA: TGTGCCAGCAGCCAGGACAGGGGGCCTTGGGAGACCCAGTACTTC. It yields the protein CASSQDRGPWETQYF.